This paragraph covers one T cell receptor (beta chain) sequence. The library attached unique molecular identifiers to individual cDNA molecules. One entry per CDR3 protein, called by TCRdb with MiXCR from the RACE reads. The repertoire holds some 96,000 distinct CDR3 sequences, with 27% as singletons. The data were taken from a study of human T cells and chemical hapten exposure. The CDR3 spans 17 residues. V lost 0 bases and J lost 7; bases outside the gene matches: 10. Germline V gene lookup returns CDR1 SGHTA and CDR2 FQGNSA. Sample time point: patch test 3, about 24 weeks after DPC sensitization. Indicated treatment: therapeutic diphenylcyclopropenone sensitization with weekly scalp DPC.

The rearrangement joins TRBV7-2 to TRBJ2-1, with TRBD2 matching over 9 bases. Sequenced material: whole blood, taken in connection with sensitization to the hapten diphenylcyclopropenone (DPC). This sequence originates from a man aged 40-50 years with alopecia areata. Some clones in this sample may be carry-over from other donors' samples. The DNA of the CDR3 is TGTGCCAGCAGCTTAGCAAAATTAACTAGCGGGTATAATGAGCAGTTCTTC. Protein sequence: CASSLAKLTSGYNEQFF.